This T cell receptor beta chain was obtained from a study of vaccination effects on CD4 cells after COVID-19. For the study at large: A couple of convalescent patients each provided a sample, at 16 days and at one week before vaccination. Findings and limits, study-wide: The authors studied few convalescent patients and collected no early post-infection timepoints.

The assay was immunoSEQ multiplex PCR, and TCRdb's table has in-frame clones only and misses some. Among roughly 27,000 clones, under 75% were seen once, and the ten largest hold less than 20%. The CDR3 length is 14 residues. Germline assignment: CDR1 SGHRS and CDR2 YFSETQ. Trimming took off 0 bases at V and 3 bases at J, with 6 bases between the two ends. Antigen-specific CD4+ T cells were expanded with viral peptide pools in the ViraFEST assay before sequencing. Cultured cells yielded isolated CD4+ T cells after less than 11 days. According to PCR results, the person was infected with SARS-CoV-2 between March and December 2020. Cells had half their medium changed to IL-2 medium on days 3 and 7. Turning to this clone: Its antigen is not known.

The chain joins TRBV5-1 to TRBJ1-4; D unresolved. The sequence came from a human donor who had a prior SARS-CoV-2 infection. The sample was CD4+ T cells from PBMCs cultured with SARS-CoV-2 spike peptides, taken before COVID-19 vaccination. The CDR3 DNA reads TGCGCCAGCAGCTTGGATGGGTCTAATGAAAAACTGTTTTTT. Translated: CASSLDGSNEKLFF.